This TCR beta chain was sequenced for a study of shared clonotypes between healthy human individuals. Running of the assay took place at deep level. Clones were read by immunoSEQ multiplex PCR, and TCRdb kept only the in-frame ones, dropping some. In the table there are roughly 1,500,000 clones, approximately 98.5% of which are singletons. The CDR3 has 12 residues. Trimming took off 5 bases at V and 3 bases at J, with 5 bases between the two ends. CDR1 and CDR2 from the germline V gene are MDHEN and SYDVKM. CD4+ cells yielded CD45RA+ naive and CD45RA-negative memory subsets. The sequencing input was naive CD4+ T cells sorted from blood. Subset specified: CD45RA+ positively selected. The chain couples TRBV28 to TRBJ1-5; no definite D call. The sequence derives from a man aged 25-45 years in good health. The CDR3 region is CASSPVNQPQHF. The CDR3 DNA reads TGTGCCAGCAGTCCCGTCAATCAGCCCCAGCATTTT.